This T cell receptor beta chain originates from a study of glioma-infiltrating T cells. Study-wide results and caveats: Tissue-blood divergence was below expectation in non-neoplastic patients, above in gliomas. Tissue and blood shared very few CDR3 sequences.

Comment on this clonotype: Antigen unknown.

Amplification of TCR alpha and beta CDR3 regions from RNA used iRepertoire nested multiplex PCR. TCRdb re-analysed the multiplex PCR reads in MiXCR, keeping a single row per CDR3 protein. This sample carries approximately 110,000 distinct CDR3 sequences, less than 30% of them seen once, and the ten largest clones take about a third. The sequence was obtained from a human donor with low-grade glioma or glioblastoma, undergoing nonglioma brain surgery, or in good health (not recorded which). Sequencing used glioma tissue, nonneoplastic brain tissue, or PBMCs (not recorded which).

The CDR3 sequence is CSVEGYPKGGWEQYF. The CDR3, as DNA: TGCAGCGTTGAAGGCTACCCTAAAGGGGGATGGGAGCAGTACTTC. The genes are TRBV29-1 and TRBJ2-7, with TRBD1 as a possible D gene (6 bases). The length of the CDR3 is 15 residues. V dropped 1 base and J dropped 7 bases, with 20 bases sitting between them. CDR1 is SQVTM and CDR2 is ANQGSEA in the germline V gene.